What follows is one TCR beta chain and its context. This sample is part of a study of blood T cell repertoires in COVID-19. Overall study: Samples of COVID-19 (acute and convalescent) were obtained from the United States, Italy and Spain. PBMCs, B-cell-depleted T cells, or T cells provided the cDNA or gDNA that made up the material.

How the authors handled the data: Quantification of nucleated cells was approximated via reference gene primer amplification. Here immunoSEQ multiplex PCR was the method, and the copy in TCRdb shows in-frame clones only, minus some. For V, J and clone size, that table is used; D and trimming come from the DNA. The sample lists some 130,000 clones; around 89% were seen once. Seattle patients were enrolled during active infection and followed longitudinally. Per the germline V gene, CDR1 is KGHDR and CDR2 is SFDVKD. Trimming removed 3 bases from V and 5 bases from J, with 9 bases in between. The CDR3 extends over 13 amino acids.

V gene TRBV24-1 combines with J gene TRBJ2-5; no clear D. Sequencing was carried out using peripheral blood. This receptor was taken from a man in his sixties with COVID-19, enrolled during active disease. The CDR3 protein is CATSDKSRETQYF. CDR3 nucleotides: TGTGCCACCAGTGATAAGAGCAGGGAGACCCAGTACTTC.